This is a list of T cell receptor beta chains from one sample in a study of T cell changes during pregnancy in multiple sclerosis. Clones were sequenced by immunoSEQ multiplex PCR, and TCRdb holds only the in-frame ones, with some missing. The sample has 55,000 to 65,000 clones; more than 90% are singletons. The input for sequencing was peripheral blood, taken in the first trimester of pregnancy. All receptors come from a female donor in good health, enrolled as a control in a pregnancy study. Both conserved end residues are part of each CDR3. Fields, in order: V gene, D gene, J gene, CDR3 length, clone size, CDR3 DNA, CDR3 protein. D genes are given only for firm matches. Rows may omit the clone size; those that give it use once, few, many or a size class.

v_gene: TRBV5-6; d_gene: NA; j_gene: TRBJ2-7; len: 15; abundance: NA; CDR3nt: TGTGCCAGCAGCTATACGGACGGGGGATACTACGAGCAGTACTTC; CDR3aa: CASSYTDGGYYEQYF
v_gene: TRBV6-1; d_gene: TRBD2; j_gene: TRBJ2-2; len: 17; abundance: NA; CDR3nt: TGTGCCAGCAGTGACGAGGGACTAGAAGGGGGGCCCGGGGAGCTGTTTTTT; CDR3aa: CASSDEGLEGGPGELFF
v_gene: TRBV14; d_gene: NA; j_gene: TRBJ1-5; len: 14; abundance: NA; CDR3nt: TGTGCCAGCAGCCAAGGGGGGCCCCATCAGCCCCAGCATTTT; CDR3aa: CASSQGGPHQPQHF
v_gene: TRBV21-1; d_gene: NA; j_gene: TRBJ1-2; len: 16; abundance: NA; CDR3nt: TGTGCCAGCAGCAAAGCCTTCATCGAGGGAACGTATGGCTACACCTTC; CDR3aa: CASSKAFIEGTYGYTF
v_gene: TRBV18; d_gene: NA; j_gene: TRBJ1-1; len: 14; abundance: NA; CDR3nt: TGTGCCAGCACTGATACAGGGTTGAACACTGAAGCTTTCTTT; CDR3aa: CASTDTGLNTEAFF
v_gene: TRBV27; d_gene: TRBD2; j_gene: TRBJ2-7; len: 16; abundance: NA; CDR3nt: TGTGCCAGCAGTTCCCAGTCGGGACTAGCTAGCTACGAGCAGTACTTC; CDR3aa: CASSSQSGLASYEQYF
v_gene: TRBV7-2; d_gene: TRBD1; j_gene: TRBJ2-7; len: 14; abundance: NA; CDR3nt: TGTGCCAGCGACGAGACAGGGTCATCTTACGAGCAGTACTTC; CDR3aa: CASDETGSSYEQYF
v_gene: TRBV2; d_gene: NA; j_gene: TRBJ1-2; len: 13; abundance: NA; CDR3nt: TGTGCCAGCAGTTTGGAGGGATCAGGTGGCTACACCTTC; CDR3aa: CASSLEGSGGYTF
v_gene: TRBV21-1; d_gene: NA; j_gene: TRBJ2-7; len: 13; abundance: NA; CDR3nt: TGTGCCAAGGACAGGGACCTACCCTACGAGCAGTACTTC; CDR3aa: CAKDRDLPYEQYF
v_gene: TRBV7-3; d_gene: NA; j_gene: TRBJ2-7; len: 15; abundance: once; CDR3nt: TGTGCCAGCAGCGCCCGTCCGGGAGTGTCCTACGAGCAGTACTTC; CDR3aa: CASSARPGVSYEQYF
v_gene: TRBV5-8; d_gene: NA; j_gene: TRBJ2-3; len: 17; abundance: NA; CDR3nt: TGTGCCAGCAGCTTGGCCGTGATAGCGGTAAACACAGATACGCAGTATTTT; CDR3aa: CASSLAVIAVNTDTQYF
v_gene: TRBV28; d_gene: NA; j_gene: TRBJ1-1; len: 11; abundance: NA; CDR3nt: TGTGCCAGCAGTTCACAACGATTCGCTTTCTTT; CDR3aa: CASSSQRFAFF
v_gene: TRBV11-3; d_gene: TRBD1; j_gene: TRBJ2-1; len: 18; abundance: NA; CDR3nt: TGTGCCAGCAGCTACGGGACAGGGTCCTCTCCGGCTACGGATGAGCAGTTCTTC; CDR3aa: CASSYGTGSSPATDEQFF
v_gene: TRBV5-4; d_gene: NA; j_gene: TRBJ2-1; len: 14; abundance: few; CDR3nt: TGTGCCAGCCTAAGGGGGGGGCCGGGAAATGAGCAGTTCTTC; CDR3aa: CASLRGGPGNEQFF
v_gene: TRBV6-5; d_gene: NA; j_gene: TRBJ1-3; len: 15; abundance: NA; CDR3nt: TGTGCCAGCTCAAGACCCTCCCGGGGTGGAAACACCATATATTTT; CDR3aa: CASSRPSRGGNTIYF
v_gene: TRBV18; d_gene: NA; j_gene: TRBJ1-1; len: 15; abundance: NA; CDR3nt: TGTGCCAGCTCACCGACGGTCAATCGGGACACTGAAGCTTTCTTT; CDR3aa: CASSPTVNRDTEAFF
v_gene: TRBV9; d_gene: TRBD2; j_gene: TRBJ2-3; len: 16; abundance: NA; CDR3nt: TGTGCCAGCAGCGTAGGAATAGCGGGGAGCACAGATACGCAGTATTTT; CDR3aa: CASSVGIAGSTDTQYF
v_gene: TRBV9; d_gene: TRBD2; j_gene: TRBJ2-3; len: 18; abundance: NA; CDR3nt: TGTGCCAGCAGCGTAGATCCTAGCGGAAGTTTTAGCACAGATACGCAGTATTTT; CDR3aa: CASSVDPSGSFSTDTQYF
v_gene: TRBV7-8; d_gene: NA; j_gene: TRBJ2-4; len: 14; abundance: NA; CDR3nt: TGTGCCAGCAGAGCCCCGGGGGCCAAAAACATTCAGTACTTC; CDR3aa: CASRAPGAKNIQYF
v_gene: TRBV21-1; d_gene: NA; j_gene: TRBJ1-1; len: 12; abundance: NA; CDR3nt: TGTGCCAGCAGCAGGGCCAGCCCTGAAGCTTTCTTT; CDR3aa: CASSRASPEAFF
v_gene: TRBV27; d_gene: TRBD2; j_gene: TRBJ2-2; len: 16; abundance: NA; CDR3nt: TGTGCCAGCAGTTTATGGCTAGCGGGGAACACCGGGGAGCTGTTTTTT; CDR3aa: CASSLWLAGNTGELFF
v_gene: TRBV11-2; d_gene: NA; j_gene: TRBJ1-1; len: 17; abundance: NA; CDR3nt: TGTGCCAGCAGCCCCCCCCGAGGTCTGCTCCTGAACACTGAAGCTTTCTTT; CDR3aa: CASSPPRGLLLNTEAFF
v_gene: TRBV10-2; d_gene: NA; j_gene: TRBJ2-7; len: 13; abundance: NA; CDR3nt: TGCGCCAGCAGTGAGCCAGGGAGGTACGAGCAGTACTTC; CDR3aa: CASSEPGRYEQYF
v_gene: TRBV2; d_gene: TRBD1; j_gene: TRBJ1-1; len: 16; abundance: NA; CDR3nt: TGTGCCAGCAGTTTCCCCGGGACAGGGGATGGCACTGAAGCTTTCTTT; CDR3aa: CASSFPGTGDGTEAFF
v_gene: TRBV4-2; d_gene: NA; j_gene: TRBJ1-5; len: 14; abundance: NA; CDR3nt: TGTGCCAGCAGCCCGTCAGGGTCCCTTCAGCCCCAGCATTTT; CDR3aa: CASSPSGSLQPQHF
v_gene: TRBV6-5; d_gene: NA; j_gene: TRBJ2-7; len: 15; abundance: few; CDR3nt: TGTGCCAGCAGTTACGACGGGAGTAGCTCCTACGAGCAGTACTTC; CDR3aa: CASSYDGSSSYEQYF
v_gene: TRBV11-3; d_gene: NA; j_gene: TRBJ2-1; len: 13; abundance: NA; CDR3nt: TGTGCCAGCAGCGTTCGCTCCTACAATGAGCAGTTCTTC; CDR3aa: CASSVRSYNEQFF
v_gene: TRBV30; d_gene: NA; j_gene: TRBJ2-2; len: 12; abundance: NA; CDR3nt: TGTGCCTATAACAGTTACACCGGGGAGCTGTTTTTT; CDR3aa: CAYNSYTGELFF
v_gene: TRBV10-3; d_gene: NA; j_gene: TRBJ1-1; len: 14; abundance: few; CDR3nt: TGTGCCATCAGTGAGTCTCAGGACAGTATTAGAGCTTTCTTT; CDR3aa: CAISESQDSIRAFF
v_gene: TRBV7-3; d_gene: TRBD2; j_gene: TRBJ2-2; len: 17; abundance: NA; CDR3nt: TGTGCCAGCAGCTTAAACCCTAGCGGGAGGGCCACCGGGGAGCTGTTTTTT; CDR3aa: CASSLNPSGRATGELFF
v_gene: TRBV29-1; d_gene: TRBD1; j_gene: TRBJ2-2; len: 15; abundance: NA; CDR3nt: TGCAGCGTTGGGGACAGGGGGACCGGGACCGGGGAGCTGTTTTTT; CDR3aa: CSVGDRGTGTGELFF
v_gene: TRBV5-1; d_gene: TRBD1; j_gene: TRBJ1-1; len: 14; abundance: NA; CDR3nt: TGCGCCAGCAGCGTCGGGGACAGGAACACTGAAGCTTTCTTT; CDR3aa: CASSVGDRNTEAFF
v_gene: TRBV7-3; d_gene: TRBD1; j_gene: TRBJ1-5; len: 13; abundance: NA; CDR3nt: TGTGCCAGCAGCCTGGACAGGAATCAGCCCCAGCATTTT; CDR3aa: CASSLDRNQPQHF
v_gene: TRBV5-4; d_gene: NA; j_gene: TRBJ2-6; len: 14; abundance: NA; CDR3nt: TGTGCCAGCAGCTCCAGGGCTGGGGCCAACGTCCTGACTTTC; CDR3aa: CASSSRAGANVLTF
v_gene: TRBV7-9; d_gene: NA; j_gene: TRBJ1-4; len: 18; abundance: NA; CDR3nt: TGTGCCAGCAGCTCACGAGGGGTATCGGGGGACTCCAATGAAAAACTGTTTTTT; CDR3aa: CASSSRGVSGDSNEKLFF
v_gene: TRBV21-1; d_gene: NA; j_gene: TRBJ2-7; len: 16; abundance: NA; CDR3nt: TGTGCCAGCAGCCGAAAGAGGGGCGGGAGGGCGGACGAGCAGTACTTC; CDR3aa: CASSRKRGGRADEQYF
v_gene: TRBV10-3; d_gene: TRBD1; j_gene: TRBJ2-1; len: 14; abundance: NA; CDR3nt: TGTGCCATCAGTGGACAGGGAACCTACAATGAGCAGTTCTTC; CDR3aa: CAISGQGTYNEQFF
v_gene: TRBV5-5; d_gene: NA; j_gene: TRBJ2-5; len: 13; abundance: NA; CDR3nt: TGTGCCAGCAGCTGGACACGGAGAGAGACCCAGTACTTC; CDR3aa: CASSWTRRETQYF
v_gene: TRBV2; d_gene: NA; j_gene: TRBJ1-2; len: 13; abundance: NA; CDR3nt: TGTGCCAGCATGGGGGCTGGGGACATCGGCTACACCTTC; CDR3aa: CASMGAGDIGYTF
v_gene: TRBV6-6; d_gene: TRBD1; j_gene: TRBJ2-5; len: 12; abundance: NA; CDR3nt: TGTGCCAGCGGGGACAGCCAAGAGACCCAGTACTTC; CDR3aa: CASGDSQETQYF
v_gene: TRBV21-1; d_gene: NA; j_gene: TRBJ2-7; len: 18; abundance: NA; CDR3nt: TGTGCCAGCAGCTTAAGAACCGAGAACCCGGACAGACCCTACGAGCAGTACTTC; CDR3aa: CASSLRTENPDRPYEQYF
v_gene: TRBV6-1; d_gene: TRBD2; j_gene: TRBJ2-3; len: 18; abundance: NA; CDR3nt: TGTGCCAGCAGTGAAGTGAATAGCGGGAGTATCCGGGGAGATACGCAGTATTTT; CDR3aa: CASSEVNSGSIRGDTQYF
v_gene: TRBV6-5; d_gene: TRBD1; j_gene: TRBJ1-5; len: 13; abundance: NA; CDR3nt: TGTGCCAGCAGGAGGGGGCCCAATCAGCCCCAGCATTTT; CDR3aa: CASRRGPNQPQHF
v_gene: TRBV2; d_gene: TRBD1; j_gene: TRBJ1-2; len: 15; abundance: NA; CDR3nt: TGTGCCAGCAGTGAAGGAGGGGGCCGGAACTATGGCTACACCTTC; CDR3aa: CASSEGGGRNYGYTF
v_gene: TRBV28; d_gene: TRBD2; j_gene: TRBJ2-1; len: 14; abundance: many; CDR3nt: TGTGCCAGCGAAAGCGGGGACTCCTACAATGAGCAGTTCTTC; CDR3aa: CASESGDSYNEQFF
v_gene: TRBV5-1; d_gene: TRBD1; j_gene: TRBJ1-5; len: 17; abundance: NA; CDR3nt: TGCGCCAGCAGCACCGGACAGGAGGTTTATAGCAATCAGCCCCAGCATTTT; CDR3aa: CASSTGQEVYSNQPQHF
v_gene: TRBV14; d_gene: TRBD2; j_gene: TRBJ2-1; len: 15; abundance: NA; CDR3nt: TGTGCCAGCAGCCTCGGGGCTAGCGGTTACAATGAGCAGTTCTTC; CDR3aa: CASSLGASGYNEQFF
v_gene: TRBV29-1; d_gene: TRBD1; j_gene: TRBJ1-6; len: 13; abundance: NA; CDR3nt: TGCAGCGCTAGGACAGGGTATAATTCACCCCTCCACTTT; CDR3aa: CSARTGYNSPLHF
v_gene: TRBV2; d_gene: TRBD1; j_gene: TRBJ2-1; len: 15; abundance: NA; CDR3nt: TGTGCCAGCAGTCCGGACAGGGCCTCCTACAATGAGCAGTTCTTC; CDR3aa: CASSPDRASYNEQFF
v_gene: TRBV9; d_gene: TRBD2; j_gene: TRBJ2-7; len: 14; abundance: NA; CDR3nt: TGTGCCAGCAGCGGTAGCGGGAGTGGTTACGAGCAGTACTTC; CDR3aa: CASSGSGSGYEQYF
v_gene: TRBV5-1; d_gene: TRBD1; j_gene: TRBJ2-7; len: 15; abundance: NA; CDR3nt: TGCGCCAGCAGCCCGGACAGGCCGATTTCCTACGAGCAGTACTTC; CDR3aa: CASSPDRPISYEQYF
v_gene: TRBV30; d_gene: TRBD1; j_gene: TRBJ1-6; len: 12; abundance: NA; CDR3nt: TGTGCCTGGGGGGCAGGGGGCTCACCCCTCCACTTT; CDR3aa: CAWGAGGSPLHF
v_gene: TRBV5-1; d_gene: NA; j_gene: TRBJ2-7; len: 13; abundance: NA; CDR3nt: TGCGCCAGCAGCTTGTCGGGGTTCTACGAGCAGTACTTC; CDR3aa: CASSLSGFYEQYF
v_gene: TRBV2; d_gene: NA; j_gene: TRBJ2-7; len: 12; abundance: NA; CDR3nt: TGTGCCAGCAGTGAAGCGAGGGGAGGGCAGTACTTC; CDR3aa: CASSEARGGQYF
v_gene: TRBV19; d_gene: TRBD1; j_gene: TRBJ1-4; len: 15; abundance: NA; CDR3nt: TGTGCCAGTAGTATCGGACAGGCGCTTAATGAAAAACTGTTTTTT; CDR3aa: CASSIGQALNEKLFF